These T cell receptor beta chains were read from a single sample in a study of cytomegalovirus exposure and HLA in healthy donors. Data came from immunoSEQ multiplex PCR; TCRdb stores just in-frame clones and leaves some out. The top ten hold 1.5% to 2% of the sample, which has some 190,000 clones, over 60% seen once. The source material was PBMCs. Receptors were obtained from a man aged 18 to 30 in good health and CMV-seronegative. CDR3s include the opening cysteine and the closing phenylalanine or tryptophan. The D gene is left open where the match is weak. Not all rows give a size; the values are once, few, many and, for expanded clones, a class.

>TRBJ2-1|TRBD2|few|TRBV6-1|15
TGTGCCAGCCGTTCTAGCGGGAAAGGGTTCCATGAGCAGTTCTTC
CASRSSGKGFHEQFF
>TRBJ2-7|TRBD2|NA|TRBV2|13
TGTGCCAAACGAGCGGGAAGCTCCTACGAGCAGTACTTC
CAKRAGSSYEQYF
>TRBJ2-7|NA|NA|TRBV27|14
TGTGCCAGCAGTTTATTCCCCAGCTCCTACGAGCAGTACTTC
CASSLFPSSYEQYF
>TRBJ2-2|NA|NA|TRBV7-6|16
TGTGCCAGCAGCCCCACCGGGACACCAAACACCGGGGAGCTGTTTTTT
CASSPTGTPNTGELFF
>TRBJ1-6|TRBD1|NA|TRBV2|16
TGTGCCAGCAGTGACAGTAGGACAGGGTTAAATTCACCCCTCCACTTT
CASSDSRTGLNSPLHF
>TRBJ2-7|NA|few|TRBV27|16
TGTGCCAGCAGTTTATCGTTCTTGGGCAGAGCCTACGAGCAGTACTTC
CASSLSFLGRAYEQYF
>TRBJ1-1|TRBD1|NA|TRBV29-1|13
TGCAGCGCCTTGGGACAGGGGATTACTGAAGCTTTCTTT
CSALGQGITEAFF
>TRBJ1-1|NA|NA|TRBV25-1|13
TGTGCCAGCAGTGATTTCCAGGGCCGTGAAGCTTTCTTT
CASSDFQGREAFF
>TRBJ2-5|NA|NA|TRBV20-1|11
TGCAGTGTCCGAGGAGGGGAGACCCAGTACTTC
CSVRGGETQYF
>TRBJ1-2|TRBD1|few|TRBV4-1|15
TGCGCCAGCAGCCCTCCCCGGACAGGATCGCGGGGCTACACCTTC
CASSPPRTGSRGYTF
>TRBJ1-4|TRBD1|NA|TRBV28|14
TGTGCCAGCAGTTTTGTAGGACAGGGGGAAAAACTGTTTTTT
CASSFVGQGEKLFF
>TRBJ1-2|NA|NA|TRBV7-8|15
TGTGCCAGCAGCCTGGGACTTGCTTCGAGTCATGGCTACACCTTC
CASSLGLASSHGYTF
>TRBJ2-3|NA|NA|TRBV5-1|13
TGCGCCAGCAGCTCGATGGGAGCCGATACGCAGTATTTT
CASSSMGADTQYF
>TRBJ2-1|NA|few|TRBV12-5|13
TGTGCTAGTGCAGGCAGCCCCTACAATGAGCAGTTCTTC
CASAGSPYNEQFF
>TRBJ1-4|NA|once|TRBV5-4|15
TGTGCCAGCAGCTTGGTGGCCAGCGGTAATGAAAAACTGTTTTTT
CASSLVASGNEKLFF
>TRBJ2-7|NA|few|TRBV4-2|15
TGTGCCAGCAGCCAAGGATCTAGCGAATCCTACGAGCAGTACTTC
CASSQGSSESYEQYF
>TRBJ1-2|NA|NA|TRBV28|12
TGTGCCAGCAATTTGGACTCGGATGGCTACACCTTC
CASNLDSDGYTF
>TRBJ2-7|TRBD1|NA|TRBV30|14
TGTGCCTGGGGGGAGGGGACAGGGGCCTACGAGCAGTACTTC
CAWGEGTGAYEQYF
>TRBJ2-5|TRBD1|NA|TRBV19|11
TGTGCCAGCGGACAGGGGGAGACCCAGTACTTC
CASGQGETQYF
>TRBJ2-3|NA|few|TRBV19|13
TGTGCCAGTAGTATAGATCGGACAGATACGCAGTATTTT
CASSIDRTDTQYF
>TRBJ2-7|TRBD1|NA|TRBV6-6|16
TGTGCCAGCAGTTACACCCTGGGACAGGGAGGTGGCGAGCAGTACTTC
CASSYTLGQGGGEQYF
>TRBJ1-2|TRBD1|NA|TRBV7-2|15
TGTGCCAGCAGCTTATTCGTCGGACAGGTGGAAGGCTACACCTTC
CASSLFVGQVEGYTF
>TRBJ1-5|TRBD1|NA|TRBV5-1|14
TGCGCCAGCAGCCCGGGACAGGGGGATCAGCCCCAGCATTTT
CASSPGQGDQPQHF
>TRBJ2-7|TRBD2|few|TRBV2|13
TGTGCCAGCATGGGCGGGAGAGCCTACGAGCAGTACTTC
CASMGGRAYEQYF
>TRBJ1-5|NA|NA|TRBV18|15
TGTGCCAGCTCACCCGCCCCCAGGGGTGGCCAGCCCCAGCATTTT
CASSPAPRGGQPQHF
>TRBJ2-7|NA|NA|TRBV9|14
TGTGCCAGCAGCACAGGGCCGTCCTCCTACGAGCAGTACTTC
CASSTGPSSYEQYF
>TRBJ2-3|TRBD2|NA|TRBV30|19
TGTGCCTGGGCGAGGGGGTTACTAGCGGGAGGTGGGGGCACAGATACGCAGTATTTT
CAWARGLLAGGGGTDTQYF
>TRBJ2-3|TRBD2|NA|TRBV30|16
TGTGCCTGGAGCGAGGGACTAGCGGTTAACACAGATACGCAGTATTTT
CAWSEGLAVNTDTQYF
>TRBJ2-4|TRBD1|NA|TRBV7-2|11
TGTGCCAGCAGCTTTCGGGACAGTCACTACTTC
CASSFRDSHYF
>TRBJ1-4|NA|NA|TRBV5-6|15
TGTGCCAGCAGCTTGGCAGGATCAACTAATGAAAAACTGTTTTTT
CASSLAGSTNEKLFF
>TRBJ1-1|NA|few|TRBV29-1|11
TGCAGCGTTGCGGGGGACACTGAAGCTTTCTTT
CSVAGDTEAFF
>TRBJ2-2|NA|NA|TRBV14|17
TGTGCCAGCAGCGGATACTCCGAGGCCCTGAACACCGGGGAGCTGTTTTTT
CASSGYSEALNTGELFF
>TRBJ1-6|NA|few|TRBV7-3|15
TGTGCCAGCAGGGGCCCCGGGAAGGTGGGTTCACCCCTCCACTTT
CASRGPGKVGSPLHF
>TRBJ1-2|NA|few|TRBV6-5|15
TGTGCCAGCGCGGGGGGGGGAACGTATGACTATGGCTACACCTTC
CASAGGGTYDYGYTF
>TRBJ2-1|NA|NA|TRBV19|12
TGTGCCAGTAATAGCCGGTACAATGAGCAGTTCTTC
CASNSRYNEQFF
>TRBJ1-4|NA|NA|TRBV19|14
TGTGCCAGTAGTATTTGGGACAAGCGCTGGGAACTGTTTTTT
CASSIWDKRWELFF